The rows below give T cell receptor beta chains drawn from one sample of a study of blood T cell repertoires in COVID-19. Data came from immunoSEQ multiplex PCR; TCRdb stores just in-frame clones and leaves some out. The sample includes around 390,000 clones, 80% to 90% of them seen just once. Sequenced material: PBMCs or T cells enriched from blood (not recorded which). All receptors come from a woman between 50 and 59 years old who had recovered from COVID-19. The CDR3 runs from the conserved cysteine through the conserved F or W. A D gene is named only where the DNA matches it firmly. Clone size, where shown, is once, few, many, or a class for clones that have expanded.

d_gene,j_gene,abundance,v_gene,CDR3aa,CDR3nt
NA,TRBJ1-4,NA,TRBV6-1,CASSEAGQPIATNEKLFF,TGTGCCAGCAGTGAAGCGGGACAACCGATTGCAACTAATGAAAAACTGTTTTTT
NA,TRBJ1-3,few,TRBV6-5,CASSLAGENTIYF,TGTGCCAGCAGTTTAGCAGGGGAAAACACCATATATTTT
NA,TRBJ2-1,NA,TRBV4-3,CASSQVNRHGEQFF,TGCGCCAGCAGCCAAGTTAACAGGCACGGTGAGCAGTTCTTC
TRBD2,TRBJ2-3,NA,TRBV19,CASGGNTDTQYF,TGTGCCAGCGGGGGGAACACAGATACGCAGTATTTT
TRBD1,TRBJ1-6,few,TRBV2,CASRDRDLGSPLHF,TGTGCCAGCAGGGACAGGGATCTGGGATCACCCCTCCACTTT
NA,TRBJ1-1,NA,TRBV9,CASSNRDLMTENTEAFF,TGTGCCAGCAGCAACCGGGACTTAATGACCGAGAACACTGAAGCTTTCTTT
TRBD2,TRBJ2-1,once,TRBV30,CAWSHAGLAGGRSYNEQFF,TGTGCCTGGAGCCATGCGGGACTAGCGGGGGGCCGCTCCTACAATGAGCAGTTCTTC
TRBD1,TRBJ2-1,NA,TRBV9,CASSPGGQGYNEQFF,TGTGCCAGCAGCCCAGGTGGACAGGGCTACAATGAGCAGTTCTTC
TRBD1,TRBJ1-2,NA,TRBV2,CASGPGQLAGYTF,TGTGCCAGCGGTCCGGGACAGCTTGCTGGCTACACCTTC
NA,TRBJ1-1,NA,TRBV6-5,CASSYSSLNTEAFF,TGTGCCAGCAGTTACTCTTCTTTAAATACTGAAGCTTTCTTT
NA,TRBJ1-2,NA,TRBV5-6,CASSFGRPADGVSF,TGTGCCAGCAGCTTCGGACGGCCCGCGGACGGGGTCTCCTTC
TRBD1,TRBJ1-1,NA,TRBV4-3,CASSQTGGFTEAFF,TGCGCCAGCAGCCAGACAGGGGGTTTCACTGAAGCTTTCTTT
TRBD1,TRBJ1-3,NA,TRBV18,CASSLRDSSSGNTIYF,TGTGCCAGCTCACTCCGGGACAGCTCTTCTGGAAACACCATATATTTT
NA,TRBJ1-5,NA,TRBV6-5,CASRETEYSNQPQHF,TGTGCCAGCAGAGAGACTGAGTATAGCAATCAGCCCCAGCATTTT
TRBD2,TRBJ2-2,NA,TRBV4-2,CASSTAGGTAGELFF,TGTGCCAGCAGCACCGCGGGGGGCACGGCTGGGGAGCTGTTTTTT
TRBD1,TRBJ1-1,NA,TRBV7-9,CASSLGDRDTEAFF,TGTGCCAGCAGCTTGGGGGACAGAGACACTGAAGCTTTCTTT
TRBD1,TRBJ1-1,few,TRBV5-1,CASSLQFRDRRVEAFF,TGCGCCAGCAGCTTGCAGTTCCGGGACAGGAGAGTTGAAGCTTTCTTT
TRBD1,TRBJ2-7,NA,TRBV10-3,CAISEGQGANEQYF,TGTGCCATCAGTGAGGGACAGGGGGCCAACGAGCAGTACTTC
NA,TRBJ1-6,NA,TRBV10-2,CATDPGGSYNSPLHF,TGCGCCACCGACCCCGGGGGCTCCTATAATTCACCCCTCCACTTT
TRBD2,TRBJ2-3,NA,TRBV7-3,CASSPGTSGTSTDTQYF,TGTGCCAGCAGCCCGGGGACTAGCGGTACGAGCACAGATACGCAGTATTTT
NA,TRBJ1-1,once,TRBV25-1,CATSRQENTEAFF,TGTGCCACCTCACGGCAGGAGAACACTGAAGCTTTCTTT